Presented here are 15 T cell receptor beta chains from one specimen sequenced in a study of cytomegalovirus exposure and HLA in healthy donors. PCR used 60 Vbeta primers and 13 Jbeta primers. Sequenced by immunoSEQ multiplex PCR; TCRdb stores in-frame clones only, minus some. The sample lists around 150,000 clones; about 80% were seen once. Material: PBMCs. The receptors originated from a man younger than 45 in good health and CMV-seronegative.

This clone was detected once. This chain uses TRBV28 with TRBJ1-2, with TRBD1 matching 7 bases. V gave up 6 bases and J gave up 3 bases; unmatched junction bases: 7. Germline V gives CDR1 MDHEN, CDR2 SYDVKM. CDR3 size: 14 residues. The CDR3 DNA follows: TGTGCCAGCAGGGAGACAGGGTCGTACTATGGCTACACCTTC. This sequence encodes CASRETGSYYGYTF.

The chain recombines TRBV18 with TRBJ1-1, with D perhaps TRBD1 (5 bases). The ends were cut back, 8 bases at V and 2 bases at J, with 15 bases in the middle. The CDR3 covers 14 residues. CDR1 is KGHSH and CDR2 is LQKENI in the germline V gene. The CDR3 spells CASARSWGNTEAFF. CDR3 coding DNA: TGTGCCAGCGCACGTTCCTGGGGCAACACTGAAGCTTTCTTT. Looking up the rest from reference TRBV18 and TRBJ1-1 gives the full variable domain: NAGVMQNPRHLVRRRGQEARLRCSPMKGHSHVYWYRQLPEEGLKFMVYLQKENIIDESGMPKERFSAEFPKEGPSILRIQQVVRGDSAAYFCASARSWGNTEAFFGQGTRLTVV.

The chain is built from TRBV28 and TRBJ1-5, with 8 bases lining up with TRBD1. Germline trimming cut 6 bases from V and 3 bases from J; bases unmatched to any gene: 10. The CDR3 runs 16 residues. From germline, CDR1 is MDHEN and CDR2 SYDVKM. The CDR3 loop is CASRQTGGGPNQPQHF. The CDR3 coding sequence is TGTGCCAGCAGACAAACAGGGGGAGGGCCCAATCAGCCCCAGCATTTT.

V is TRBV6-1 and J is TRBJ1-1, with a tentative D call TRBD1 (6 bases). This CDR3 contains 15 residues. Deletions cut 6 bases from V and 3 bases from J, with 17 bases between. Germline V CDR1 and CDR2: MNHNS, SASEGT. CDR3 region: CASSRKTGLDTEAFF. Written as DNA, the CDR3 is TGTGCCAGCAGCAGGAAAACAGGGCTTGACACTGAAGCTTTCTTT.

The rearrangement links TRBV4-2 to TRBJ2-7; D might be TRBD1 (5 bases). The CDR3 runs to 13 residues. Trimming took 4 bases from V and 3 from J, leaving 10 bases between them. Germline loops: CDR1 LGHNA, CDR2 YNFKEQ. The CDR3 nucleotides read TGTGCCAGCAGCCCCAATAGGGGCTACGAGCAGTACTTC. This gives the protein CASSPNRGYEQYF.

The chain is built from TRBV5-4 and TRBJ2-7; the D gene is possibly TRBD1 (5 bases). Germline V gives CDR1 SGHNT, CDR2 YYREEE (reference sequence). Trimming removed 3 bases at V and 3 bases at J, with 10 bases between. The CDR3 is 13 residues long. In nucleotides, the CDR3 is TGTGCCAGCAGCTCGACAGAGAACTACGAGCAGTACTTC. Translated: CASSSTENYEQYF.

The V call is TRBV12-2, the J call TRBJ2-1; TRBD2 is taken as the D call from the table, unchecked against the DNA. TRBV12-2 is designated a pseudogene. This CDR3 comprises 17 residues. The CDR3 DNA follows: TGTGCAAGTCGCCCCCCGGAGGGGACTTCCTCCTACAATGAGCAGTTCTTC. This codes for CASRPPEGTSSYNEQFF.

V usage is TRBV19 and J usage is TRBJ1-4, with 8 bases matching TRBD1. CDR3 length: 17 residues. J was trimmed by 3 bases and V by 1 base; bases with no gene match: 7. Per the germline V gene, CDR1 is LNHDA and CDR2 is SQIVND (reference sequence). The CDR3 DNA is TGTGCCAGTAGTATAGCCGGACAGGGAGACCCTAATGAAAAACTGTTTTTT. Encoded protein: CASSIAGQGDPNEKLFF.

J is TRBJ1-1 and V is TRBV30; D ambiguous. The CDR3 extends over 13 amino acids. Trimming pared 2 bases from V and 10 bases from J, leaving 17 bases between. Germline V gives CDR1 GTSNPN, CDR2 SVGIG (reference sequence). DNA of the CDR3: TGTGCCTGGAGTCCCTTAAGCAGCGGTCCAGCTTTCTTT. This sequence encodes CAWSPLSSGPAFF. The full variable domain, its missing parts supplied by reference TRBV30 and TRBJ1-1, is SQTIHQWPATLVQPVGSPLSLECTVEGTSNPNLYWYRQAAGRGLQLLFYSVGIGQISSEVPQNLSASRPQDRQFILSSKKLLLSDSGFYLCAWSPLSSGPAFFGQGTRLTVV.

The genes are TRBV7-6 and TRBJ1-4; D may be TRBD1 (6 bases). CDR1 and CDR2 from the germline V gene are SGHVS and FNYEAQ. V lost 0 bases, J lost 8 bases, and 19 bases lay in between. The CDR3 sequence is 17 residues long. The DNA for the CDR3 is TGTGCCAGCAGCTTAGCCTTAAGGGGGGGGCGACGAGAAAAACTGTTTTTT. Translation gives CASSLALRGGRREKLFF.

The CDR3 loop reads CASSSRQAYTEAFF. The CDR3 nucleotides read TGTGCCAGCAGCTCACGACAGGCGTACACTGAAGCTTTCTTT. The chain couples TRBV13 to TRBJ1-1; a weak D match, TRBD1 (6 bases). Germline loops: CDR1 PRHDT, CDR2 FYEKMQ (reference sequence). This CDR3 spans 14 amino acids. The V gene lost 4 bases and the J gene lost 3 bases, with 12 bases spanning the gap.

The J gene is TRBJ1-1, the V gene TRBV7-2; 8 bases line up with TRBD1. CDR1 and CDR2 from the germline V gene are SGHTA and FQGNSA. The CDR3 is 17 amino acids. J lost 2 bases, V lost 5 bases, and 13 bases had no gene match. This CDR3 reads CASSPFQGARRNTEAFF. CDR3 nucleotide sequence: TGTGCCAGCAGCCCCTTCCAGGGGGCGCGGAGAAACACTGAAGCTTTCTTT.

V and J are TRBV28 and TRBJ1-5, with TRBD1 matching over 9 bases. Germline-derived CDR1 and CDR2 are MDHEN and SYDVKM. The CDR3 sequence is 17 residues long. Losses at the gene ends were 2 bases for V and 2 bases for J; bases not matched to a gene: 7. CDR3 amino acids: CASSLAQGASGNQPQHF. CDR3 nucleotide sequence: TGTGCCAGCAGTTTAGCACAGGGGGCGAGTGGCAATCAGCCCCAGCATTTT.

The chain is built from TRBV5-6 and TRBJ2-7; 8 bases agree with TRBD2. Germline V gives CDR1 SGHDT, CDR2 YYEEEE. This CDR3 region has 14 residues. The V gene end was trimmed by 1 base and the J gene end by 3 bases; junction bases not matched to a gene: 3. CDR3: CASSLREGRYEQYF. For the CDR3, the DNA is TGTGCCAGCAGCTTGCGGGAGGGGCGCTACGAGCAGTACTTC.

The V and J genes are TRBV28 and TRBJ1-1; D may be TRBD1 (5 bases). The CDR3 covers 15 residues. The germline CDR1 and CDR2 sequences are MDHEN and SYDVKM. Trimming removed 8 bases at V and 2 bases at J, with 18 bases between. The CDR3, as DNA: TGTGCCAGCGCTTTCGTAGGGGTATTAAACACTGAAGCTTTCTTT. Translation: CASAFVGVLNTEAFF.